This TCR beta chain was profiled in a study of T cells in Graves' hyperthyroidism and ophthalmopathy. RNA transcripts were the template for amplifying TCR beta CDR3 regions. TCR CDR3 underwent first-round RT-PCR with the HTBI primer set. TCRdb re-called the multiplex PCR reads with MiXCR, one entry per CDR3 protein. Among 300,000 to 400,000 distinct CDR3 sequences listed, about 14% were seen once. CDR3 length: 13 residues. With 5 bases removed from V and 2 bases from J, the gap between germline ends came to 10 bases. This clonotype has just a few counts. Each ophthalmopathy patient scored at least 3 on the Clinical Activity Score and at least 4 on NOSPECS grade, with duration under 3 months. Fresh peripheral blood, 10 ml, yielded the PBMCs.

The material sequenced was blood. The receptor's source is a woman in her thirties with Graves' ophthalmopathy. The rearrangement uses TRBV12-3 or TRBV12-4 and TRBJ2-7; D is perhaps TRBD2 (5 bases). Here the CDR3 reads CASSTTMTYEQYF. CDR3 bases: TGTGCCAGCAGTACGACTATGACCTACGAGCAGTACTTC.